One sample yielded the 3 T cell receptor beta chains listed below, sequenced in a study of blood T cell repertoires in COVID-19. Only in-frame clones appear in the TCRdb table, and some are missing; sequencing was by immunoSEQ multiplex PCR. The data show 150,000 to 160,000 clones, 80% to 90% seen once. Sequences were obtained from peripheral blood. These receptors originate from a woman aged 40 to 50 with acute or convalescent COVID-19.

DNA of the CDR3: TGTGCCATCAGTGAGGCGGGGAACACTGAAGCTTTCTTT. Its protein is CAISEAGNTEAFF. The gene calls are TRBV10-3 and TRBJ1-1; D call uncertain. The CDR3 runs to 13 residues. The V and J ends lost 2 bases and 1 base respectively, with 5 bases between them. Germline lookup yields CDR1 ENHRY and CDR2 SYGVKD.

The V gene is TRBV1, the J gene TRBJ2-7; the tabulated D call, TRBD1, remains unverified against the DNA. TRBV1 is shown as a pseudogene. The length of the CDR3 is 16 residues. The CDR3 DNA reads TGCACCAGCAGCCAAGATTCCCCCCCAGGTACCTACGAGCAGTACTTC. Its translation is CTSSQDSPPGTYEQYF.

The chain recombines TRBV7-6 with TRBJ2-5; D might be TRBD2 (5 bases). The CDR3 is 13 residues long. Looked up from germline, CDR1 is SGHVS and CDR2 is FNYEAQ. V was pared by 0 bases and J by 4 bases, with 6 bases between. CDR3 loop: CASSLAGRETQYF. The CDR3 bases are TGTGCCAGCAGCTTAGCTGGGAGAGAGACCCAGTACTTC.